Following are 10 T cell receptor beta chains from one sample sequenced in a study of PD-1 blockade in classical Hodgkin lymphoma. All trial patients relapsed after autologous stem cell transplantation. The data were produced by immunoSEQ multiplex PCR, yet TCRdb's version contains in-frame clones alone and is incomplete. This table has about 40,000 clones, about 87% appearing once. The sample was peripheral blood mononuclear cells (PBMCs), taken at baseline. Receptors were obtained from a human donor with classical Hodgkin lymphoma.

The chain uses TRBV5-1 and TRBJ1-1; D is ambiguous. The CDR3 extends over 12 amino acids. CDR1 and CDR2 (germline): SGHRS, YFSETQ. V was trimmed by 6 bases and J by 0 bases, leaving 6 bases between them. The CDR3 sequence: CASKTVNTEAFF. The CDR3 DNA reads as TGCGCCAGCAAGACTGTGAACACTGAAGCTTTCTTT.

This clone was counted only a few times. The chain links TRBV7-3 to TRBJ1-2, with D possibly TRBD1 on 6 matching bases. V lost 5 bases and J lost 7, with 23 bases in between. The CDR3 runs to 16 residues. Germline CDR1 SGHTA, CDR2 FQGTGA. CDR3 nucleotide sequence: TGTGCCAGCAGCGAATCCGGGACACGGGCGGGGAGTGGCTACACCTTC. Its protein is CASSESGTRAGSGYTF.

The chain uses TRBV10-3 and TRBJ1-2; D might be TRBD1 (6 bases). V was pared by 7 bases and J by 8 bases, with 20 bases between. CDR1 and CDR2 (germline): ENHRY, SYGVKD. This CDR3 contains 14 residues. The CDR3 reads CAIIDIGGPGGYTF. The CDR3 coding sequence is TGTGCCATCATAGATATAGGGGGACCTGGCGGCTACACCTTC.

This chain joins TRBV19 and TRBJ1-2; D is uncertain. Trimming removed 4 bases at V and 4 bases at J, with 13 bases between. Germline lookup yields CDR1 LNHDA and CDR2 SQIVND (reference sequence). The CDR3 covers 14 residues. In DNA form, the CDR3 reads TGTGCCAGTAGTACGCGGGTGGTCGGCTATGGCTACACCTTC. Its translation: CASSTRVVGYGYTF.

CDR3 sequence (DNA): TGTGCCAGCAGTTTACGACCCCCCTACGAGCAGTACTTC. As protein: CASSLRPPYEQYF. The chain joins TRBV28 to TRBJ2-7, with unresolved D. Germline CDR1 reads MDHEN; CDR2 reads SYDVKM. Trimming cost V 2 bases and J 2 bases, with 7 bases left between them. This CDR3 is built from 13 residues.

The chain has TRBV5-1 and TRBJ2-1; 7 nucleotides line up with TRBD2. CDR3 size: 16 residues. Unmatched junction bases numbered 12, after V lost 0 bases and J lost 9 bases. Per the germline V gene, CDR1 is SGHRS and CDR2 is YFSETQ. The CDR3 coding sequence is TGCGCCAGCAGCTTGGCCCCTGGGTCCGGGGGGAGTGAGCAGTTCTTC. Its protein is CASSLAPGSGGSEQFF.

V and J are TRBV5-1 and TRBJ2-3; D call uncertain. The V gene's germline CDR1 is SGHRS and CDR2 YFSETQ. Trimming took 7 bases from V and 1 from J, leaving 7 bases between them. The CDR3 is 12 amino acids. The CDR3 region is CASSPGTDTQYF. The DNA of the CDR3 is TGCGCCAGCTCCCCGGGCACAGATACGCAGTATTTT. Full variable domain (remainder filled in from reference TRBV5-1 and TRBJ2-3): KAGVTQTPRYLIKTRGQQVTLSCSPISGHRSVSWYQQTPGQGLQFLFEYFSETQRNKGNFPGRFSGRQFSNSRSEMNVSTLELGDSALYLCASSPGTDTQYFGPGTRLTVL.

With regard to this clone: Additional DNA sequences in this sample encode the identical CDR3. The V gene is TRBV18, the J gene TRBJ2-7; D remains ambiguous. Germline lookup yields CDR1 KGHSH and CDR2 LQKENI. This CDR3 spans 13 amino acids. Trimming left V 0 bases short and J 4 bases short, with 7 bases between. The CDR3 spells CASSPPTRYEQYF. Here the CDR3 DNA reads TGTGCCAGCTCACCACCGACACGGTACGAGCAGTACTTC. The whole variable domain, filled in from reference TRBV18 and TRBJ2-7, reads NAGVMQNPRHLVRRRGQEARLRCSPMKGHSHVYWYRQLPEEGLKFMVYLQKENIIDESGMPKERFSAEFPKEGPSILRIQQVVRGDSAAYFCASSPPTRYEQYFGPGTRLTVT.

The chain is built from TRBV5-1 and TRBJ2-7, with a possible D match to TRBD2 (6 bases). The CDR3 has 15 amino acids. Deletions cut 4 bases from V and 1 base from J, with 15 bases between. CDR1 SGHRS and CDR2 YFSETQ come from the germline V gene. The CDR3 spells CASSPWSGDSYEQYF. The CDR3 DNA follows: TGCGCCAGCAGCCCCTGGTCGGGGGATTCCTACGAGCAGTACTTC.

The gene calls are TRBV6-1 and TRBJ1-4, with a weak D call TRBD1 (5 bases). V lost 4 bases and J 0 bases, leaving 18 bases between the germline ends. The CDR3 runs 18 residues. Germline values: CDR1 MNHNS, CDR2 SASEGT. The CDR3 loop reads CASSVGFGAVATNEKLFF. CDR3 DNA: TGTGCCAGCAGTGTCGGGTTCGGGGCAGTTGCAACTAATGAAAAACTGTTTTTT.